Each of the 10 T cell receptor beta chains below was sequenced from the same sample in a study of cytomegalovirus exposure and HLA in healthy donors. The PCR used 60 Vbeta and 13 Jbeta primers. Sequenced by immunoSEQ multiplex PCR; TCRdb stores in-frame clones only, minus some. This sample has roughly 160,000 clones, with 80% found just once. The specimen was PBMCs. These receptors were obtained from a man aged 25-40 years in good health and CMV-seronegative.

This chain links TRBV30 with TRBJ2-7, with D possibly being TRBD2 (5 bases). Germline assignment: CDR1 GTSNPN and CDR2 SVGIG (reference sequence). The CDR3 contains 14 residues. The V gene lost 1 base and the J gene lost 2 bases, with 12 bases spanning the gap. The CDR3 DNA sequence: TGTGCCTGGAGTGCTGACTACCGGACCTACGAGCAGTACTTC. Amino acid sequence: CAWSADYRTYEQYF.

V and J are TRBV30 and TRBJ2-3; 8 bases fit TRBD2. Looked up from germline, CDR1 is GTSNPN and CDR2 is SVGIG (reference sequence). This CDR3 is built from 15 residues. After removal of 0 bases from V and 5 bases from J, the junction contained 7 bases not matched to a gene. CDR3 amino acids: CAWSVGLAQGDTQYF. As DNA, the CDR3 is TGTGCCTGGAGTGTAGGACTAGCCCAGGGAGATACGCAGTATTTT.

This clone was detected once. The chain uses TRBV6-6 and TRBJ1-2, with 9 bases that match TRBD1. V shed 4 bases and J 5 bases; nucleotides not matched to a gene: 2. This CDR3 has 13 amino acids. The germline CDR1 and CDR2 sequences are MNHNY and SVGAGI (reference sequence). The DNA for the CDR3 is TGTGCCAGCAGTTCACAGGGGGCGTATGGCTACACCTTC. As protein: CASSSQGAYGYTF.

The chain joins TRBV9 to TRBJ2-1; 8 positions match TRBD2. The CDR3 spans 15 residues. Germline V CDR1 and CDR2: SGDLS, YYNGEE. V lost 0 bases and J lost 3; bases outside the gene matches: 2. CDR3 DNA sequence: TGTGCCAGCAGCGTAGAGAGCGGGAGCTACAATGAGCAGTTCTTC. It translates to CASSVESGSYNEQFF.

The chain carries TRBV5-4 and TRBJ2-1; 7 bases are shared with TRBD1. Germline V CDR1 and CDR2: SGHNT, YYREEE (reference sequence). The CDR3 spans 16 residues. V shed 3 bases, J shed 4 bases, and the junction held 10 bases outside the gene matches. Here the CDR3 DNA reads TGTGCCAGCAGCTCGAAACAGGGGTTTCAATACAATGAGCAGTTCTTC. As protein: CASSSKQGFQYNEQFF.

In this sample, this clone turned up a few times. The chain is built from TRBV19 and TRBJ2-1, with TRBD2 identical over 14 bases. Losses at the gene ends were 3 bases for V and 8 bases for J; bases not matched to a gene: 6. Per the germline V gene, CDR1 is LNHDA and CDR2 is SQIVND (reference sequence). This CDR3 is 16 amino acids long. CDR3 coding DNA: TGTGCCAGTAGTATGTCAGGGACTAGCGGGAGCTATGAGCAGTTCTTC. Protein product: CASSMSGTSGSYEQFF.

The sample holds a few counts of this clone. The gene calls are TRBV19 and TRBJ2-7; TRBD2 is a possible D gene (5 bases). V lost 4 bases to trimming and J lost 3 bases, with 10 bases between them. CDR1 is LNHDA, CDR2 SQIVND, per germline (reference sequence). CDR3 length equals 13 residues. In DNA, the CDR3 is TGTGCCAGTAGTACCACCGGGGTCTACGAGCAGTACTTC. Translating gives CASSTTGVYEQYF.

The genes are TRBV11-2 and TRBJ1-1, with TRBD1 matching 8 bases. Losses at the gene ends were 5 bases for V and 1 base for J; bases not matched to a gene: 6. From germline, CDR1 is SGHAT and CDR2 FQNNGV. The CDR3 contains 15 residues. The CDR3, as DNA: TGTGCCAGCAGCCACGGACAGGGTACGAACACTGAAGCTTTCTTT. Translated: CASSHGQGTNTEAFF.

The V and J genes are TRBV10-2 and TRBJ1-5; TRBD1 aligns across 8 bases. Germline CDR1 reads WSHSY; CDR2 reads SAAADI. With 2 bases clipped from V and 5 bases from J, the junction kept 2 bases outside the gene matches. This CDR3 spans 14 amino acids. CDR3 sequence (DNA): TGCGCCAGCAGTGAGGTGGACAGGGATCAGCCCCAGCATTTT. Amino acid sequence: CASSEVDRDQPQHF.

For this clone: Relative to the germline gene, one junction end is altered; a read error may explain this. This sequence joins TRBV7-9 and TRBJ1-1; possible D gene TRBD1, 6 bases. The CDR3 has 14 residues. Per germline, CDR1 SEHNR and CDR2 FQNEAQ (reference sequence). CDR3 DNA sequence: TGTTCCAGCAGCTCCAACAGGGCGAACACTGAAGCTTTCTTT. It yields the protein CSSSSNRANTEAFF. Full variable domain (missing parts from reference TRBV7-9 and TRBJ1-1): DTGVSQNPRHKITKRGQNVTFRCDPISEHNRLYWYRQTLGQGPEFLTYFQNEAQLEKSRLLSDRFSAERPKGSFSTLEIQRTEQGDSAMYLCSSSSNRANTEAFFGQGTRLTVV.